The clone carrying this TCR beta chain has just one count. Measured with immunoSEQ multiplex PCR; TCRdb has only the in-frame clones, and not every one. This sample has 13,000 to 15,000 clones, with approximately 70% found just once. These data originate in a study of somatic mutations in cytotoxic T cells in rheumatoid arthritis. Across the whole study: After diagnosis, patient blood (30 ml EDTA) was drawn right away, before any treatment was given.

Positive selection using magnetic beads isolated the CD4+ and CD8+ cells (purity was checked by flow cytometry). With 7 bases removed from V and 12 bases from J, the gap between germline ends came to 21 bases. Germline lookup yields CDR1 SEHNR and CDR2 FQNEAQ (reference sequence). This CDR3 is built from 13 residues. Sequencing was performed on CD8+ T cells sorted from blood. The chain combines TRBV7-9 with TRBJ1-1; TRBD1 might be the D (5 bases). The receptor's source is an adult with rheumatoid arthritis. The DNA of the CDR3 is TGTGCCAGCACCCCTATGGGGAGGGGAATTTCTTTCTTT. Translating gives CASTPMGRGISFF.